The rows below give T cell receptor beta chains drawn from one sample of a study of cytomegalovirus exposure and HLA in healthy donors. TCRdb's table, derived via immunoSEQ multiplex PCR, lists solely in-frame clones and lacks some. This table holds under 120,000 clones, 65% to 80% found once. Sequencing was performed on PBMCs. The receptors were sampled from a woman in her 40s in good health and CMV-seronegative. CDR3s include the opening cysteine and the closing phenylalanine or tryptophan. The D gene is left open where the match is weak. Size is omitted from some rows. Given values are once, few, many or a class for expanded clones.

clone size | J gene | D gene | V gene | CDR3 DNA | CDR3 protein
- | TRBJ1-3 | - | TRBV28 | TGTGCCAGCAGTTTAACGGGTGGATCTGGAAACACCATATATTTT | CASSLTGGSGNTIYF
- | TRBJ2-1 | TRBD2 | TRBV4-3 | TGCGCCAGCAGCCCCTCAAGCACGGGAGGAAGGGTCTTC | CASSPSSTGGRVF
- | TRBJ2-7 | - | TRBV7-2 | TGTGCCAGCAGCCAGGCCGGAAGTCGGAACGAGCAGTACTTC | CASSQAGSRNEQYF
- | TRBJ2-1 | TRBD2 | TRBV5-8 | TGTGCCAGCAGCTTGCTCGGGGGGTCCCTTTACAATGAGCAGTTCTTC | CASSLLGGSLYNEQFF
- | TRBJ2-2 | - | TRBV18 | TGTGCCAGCTCACCACTAACAGGGAGCACCGGGGAGCTGTTTTTT | CASSPLTGSTGELFF
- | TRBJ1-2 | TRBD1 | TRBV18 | TGTGCCAGCTCACCAGACAGGGAGGCTTTCTATGGCTACACCTTC | CASSPDREAFYGYTF
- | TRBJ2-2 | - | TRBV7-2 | TGTGCCAGCAGCTTAACAAGGGGCGGCACCGGGGAGCTGTTTTTT | CASSLTRGGTGELFF
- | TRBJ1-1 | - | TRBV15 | TGTGCCACCAGCCTTAGGGGGAACACTGAAGCTTCCTTT | CATSLRGNTEASF
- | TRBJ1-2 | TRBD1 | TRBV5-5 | TGTGCCAGCAGCTGGACCCCGGGACAGGGGGCGAGCGGCTACACCTTC | CASSWTPGQGASGYTF
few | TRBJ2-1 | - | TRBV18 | TGTGCCAGCTCACCCCGGACTGGTCAAAAAAACAATGAGCAGTTCTTC | CASSPRTGQKNNEQFF
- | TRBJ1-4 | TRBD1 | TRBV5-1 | TGCGCCAGCGCCCAGGGGGCAGCAACTAATGAAAAACTGTTTTTT | CASAQGAATNEKLFF
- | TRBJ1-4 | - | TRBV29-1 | TGCAGCGTTGTGGCCCAGGAGGGGAAAAAACTGTTTTTT | CSVVAQEGKKLFF
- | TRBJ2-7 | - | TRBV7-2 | TGTGCCAGCAGTTCCTTATACTACGAGCAGTACTTC | CASSSLYYEQYF
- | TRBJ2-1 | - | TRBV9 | TGTGCCAGCAGCGTAAATCCCACGGCGGACAATGAGCAGTTCTTC | CASSVNPTADNEQFF
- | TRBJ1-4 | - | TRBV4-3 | TGCGCCAGCAGCCCCCTGGGAGGTGGCGAAAAACTGTTTTTT | CASSPLGGGEKLFF
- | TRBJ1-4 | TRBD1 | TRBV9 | TGTGCCAGCAGCGGGGGGGGGACAGGGTTTGAAAAACTGTTTTTT | CASSGGGTGFEKLFF
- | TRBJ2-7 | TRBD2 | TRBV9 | TGTGCCAGCAGCAACCCGGGGGGGGACCCCTACGAGCAGTACTTC | CASSNPGGDPYEQYF
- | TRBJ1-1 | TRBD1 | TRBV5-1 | TGCGCCAGCAGCGGCGACAGGGGGAACACTGAAGCTTTCTTT | CASSGDRGNTEAFF
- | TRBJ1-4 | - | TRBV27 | TGTGCCAGCAGTTTATCGCGCCGGGTTGCAACTAATGAAAAACTGTTTTTT | CASSLSRRVATNEKLFF
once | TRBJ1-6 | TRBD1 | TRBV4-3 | TGCGCCAGCAGCCAAGATGGCCAGGGGGAGAATTCACCCCTCCACTTT | CASSQDGQGENSPLHF
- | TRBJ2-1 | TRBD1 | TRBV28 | TGTGCCAGCAGCCTCTCGGGACAGGGCAACAATGAGCAGTTCTTC | CASSLSGQGNNEQFF
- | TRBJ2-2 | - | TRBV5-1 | TGCGCCAGCAGCTTGGGTCTAGCTAACACCGGGGAGCTGTTTTTT | CASSLGLANTGELFF
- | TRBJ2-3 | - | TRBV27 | TGTGCCAGCAGTAACCACGCTAGGGATACGCAGTATTTT | CASSNHARDTQYF
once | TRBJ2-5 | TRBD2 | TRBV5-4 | TGTGCCAGCAGCTTGGAGGTAGCGGGAGCGGAGACCCAGTACTTC | CASSLEVAGAETQYF
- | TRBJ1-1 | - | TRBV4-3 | TGCGCCAGCAGCCAAATACAGGGAACTGAAGCTTTCTTT | CASSQIQGTEAFF
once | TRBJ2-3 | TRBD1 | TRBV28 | TGTGCCAGCAGGCCAGGGGGCAGCACAGATACGCAGTATTTT | CASRPGGSTDTQYF
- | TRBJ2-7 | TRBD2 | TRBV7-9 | TGTGCCAGCAGCTCGAGCGGGAGGGCCTACGAGCAGTACTTC | CASSSSGRAYEQYF
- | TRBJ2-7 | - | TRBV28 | TGTGCCAGCAGTTTATCCGGCTACGAGCAGTACTTC | CASSLSGYEQYF
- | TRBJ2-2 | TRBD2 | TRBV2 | TGTGCCAGCAGGGGGGGACTAGCGGCCGGGGAGCTGTTTTTT | CASRGGLAAGELFF
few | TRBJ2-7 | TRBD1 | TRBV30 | TGTGCCTGGAGTCCTGCAGGGGGCGAGGGGTACTACGAGCAGTACTTC | CAWSPAGGEGYYEQYF
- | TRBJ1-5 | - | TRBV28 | TGTGCCAGCAGTTTAGGCGGGAGCAATCAGCCCCAGCATTTT | CASSLGGSNQPQHF
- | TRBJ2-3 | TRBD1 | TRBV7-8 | TGTGCCAGCAGCTCGACAGGGCTCACAGATACGCAGTATTTT | CASSSTGLTDTQYF
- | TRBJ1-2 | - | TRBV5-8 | TGTGCCAGCAGCTTGGAAACAGGTTTGGAATATGGCTACACCTTC | CASSLETGLEYGYTF
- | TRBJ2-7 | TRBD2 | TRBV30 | TGTGCCTGGACGTTAGCAGCGGGAGGCTCCTACGAGCAGTACTTC | CAWTLAAGGSYEQYF
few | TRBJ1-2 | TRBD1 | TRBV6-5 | TGTGCCAGCTACCGGACAGGGGTGCACTATGGCTACACCTTC | CASYRTGVHYGYTF
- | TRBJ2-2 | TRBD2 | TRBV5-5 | TGTGCCAGCAGCTTGAAAGCGGGATCAAACACCGGGGAGCTGTTTTTT | CASSLKAGSNTGELFF
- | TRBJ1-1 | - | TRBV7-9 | TGTGCCAGCAGCTTAGCCAGGGGCGCAAACACTGAAGCTTTCTTT | CASSLARGANTEAFF
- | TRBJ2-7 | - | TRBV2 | TGTGCCACACGCCTAAATGCCGAGCAGTACTTC | CATRLNAEQYF
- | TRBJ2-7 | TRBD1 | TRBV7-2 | TGTGCCAGCAGCTTCCGCCGAGGGACAGGGGACCACGAGCAGTACTTC | CASSFRRGTGDHEQYF
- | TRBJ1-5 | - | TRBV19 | TGTGCCAGTAGTATAAGCTCCGGAGTAAGCAATCAGCCCCAGCATTTT | CASSISSGVSNQPQHF
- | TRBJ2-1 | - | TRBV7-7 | TGTGCCAGCAGCTTAGGTCTGTTGGAGCACGGTGAGCAGTTCTTC | CASSLGLLEHGEQFF
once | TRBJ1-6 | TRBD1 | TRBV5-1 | TGCGCCAGCAGCCAGAGGGGACAGGGGGATTCACCCCTCCACTTT | CASSQRGQGDSPLHF
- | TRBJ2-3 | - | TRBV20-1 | TGCAGTGCCTCGGGGGATACGCAGTATTTT | CSASGDTQYF
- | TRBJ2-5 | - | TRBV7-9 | TGTTCCAGCAGCTCCGTCTCGGAGACCCAGTACTTC | CSSSSVSETQYF
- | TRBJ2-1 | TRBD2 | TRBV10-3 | TGTGCCATCAATCCCGGGACTAGCGGGGGGGCGGCCTACAATGAGCAGTTCTTC | CAINPGTSGGAAYNEQFF
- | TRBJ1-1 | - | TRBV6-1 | TGTGCCAGCAGTGGAACCTCAGGGACTACTGAAGCTTTCTTT | CASSGTSGTTEAFF
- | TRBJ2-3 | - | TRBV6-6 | TGTGCCAGCAGCCCTACGTCGGCAGATACGCAGTATTTT | CASSPTSADTQYF
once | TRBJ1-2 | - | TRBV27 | TGTGCCAGCAGTCGGACAGACGCTTATGGCTACACCTTC | CASSRTDAYGYTF
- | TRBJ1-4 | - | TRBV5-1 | TGCGCCAGCAGCTCGAAAGTGGGCTCTGGTGAAAAACTGTTTTTT | CASSSKVGSGEKLFF
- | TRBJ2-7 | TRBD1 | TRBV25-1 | TGTGCCACCCGTAAGACGGGGACAGCCGAGCAGTACTTC | CATRKTGTAEQYF
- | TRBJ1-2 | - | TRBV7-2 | TGTGCCAGCAGTTTAGGAGGGAGTAACTATGGCTACACCTTC | CASSLGGSNYGYTF
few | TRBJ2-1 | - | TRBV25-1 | TGTGCCAGCAGAGATACAGGGTCCAATGAGCAGTTCTTC | CASRDTGSNEQFF